The 9 T cell receptor beta chains below were found in one sample sequenced in a study of shared clonotypes between healthy human individuals. Produced via immunoSEQ multiplex PCR; TCRdb's table is partial and in-frame only. The profile shows about 510,000 clones, over 75% of them singletons. Sequences were obtained from PBMCs. The receptor set was obtained from a woman aged 40 to 50 in good health. Some clones in this sample may be carry-over from other donors' samples.

The chain uses TRBV11-2 and TRBJ2-7, with 8 bases lining up with TRBD1. Germline trimming cut 0 bases from V and 9 bases from J; bases unmatched to any gene: 16. Germline CDR1 and CDR2: SGHAT and FQNNGV. CDR3 length: 17 residues. In DNA, the CDR3 is TGTGCCAGCAGCTTAGAAACTATTGGGACAGGTACGTCGAGGCAGTACTTC. Its translation: CASSLETIGTGTSRQYF.

V gene TRBV15 combines with J gene TRBJ2-1, with 8 bases fitting TRBD2. The germline V gene encodes CDR1 LNHNV and CDR2 YYDKDF (reference sequence). CDR3 length equals 15 residues. The ends lost 1 base at V and 3 bases at J; junction bases unmatched: 2. The CDR3 loop reads CATSRAGTSYNEQFF. DNA for the CDR3: TGTGCCACCAGCAGAGCGGGGACTAGCTACAATGAGCAGTTCTTC.

The rearrangement joins TRBV15 to TRBJ2-7; the D gene could be TRBD1 or TRBD2 (6 bases each). V lost 4 bases to trimming and J lost 4 bases, with 11 bases between them. CDR1 is LNHNV, CDR2 YYDKDF, per germline (reference sequence). The CDR3 has 13 amino acids. The CDR3 region is CATSMGGSYEQYF. The CDR3 DNA is TGTGCCACCAGCATGGGGGGCTCGTACGAGCAGTACTTC.

The chain uses TRBV6-5 and TRBJ2-3; 14 positions match TRBD2. The junction had 2 bases not matched to a gene; V was cut back by 6 bases and J by 6 bases. This CDR3 has 14 residues. Germline CDR1 and CDR2: MNHEY and SVGAGI. The CDR3 DNA reads TGTGCCAGCAGCTGGACTAGCGGGGGGGATACGCAGTATTTT. It codes for CASSWTSGGDTQYF.

The chain uses TRBV9 and TRBJ2-1; D is unresolved. The CDR3 is made up of 13 amino acids. V lost 2 bases and J lost 8, with 11 bases in between. CDR1 and CDR2 (germline): SGDLS, YYNGEE. CDR3 coding DNA: TGTGCCAGCAGCGTTGATCGCAACCATGAGCAGTTCTTC. This encodes CASSVDRNHEQFF.

The chain joins TRBV5-1 to TRBJ2-6, with 7 bases lining up with TRBD2. V lost 7 bases, J lost 2 bases, and 0 bases stayed unmatched. Germline assignment: CDR1 SGHRS and CDR2 YFSETQ. The CDR3 runs 13 residues. CDR3 in amino acids: CASGRAGANVLTF. Written as DNA, the CDR3 is TGCGCCAGCGGGAGGGCTGGGGCCAACGTCCTGACTTTC.

This chain uses TRBV7-3 with TRBJ2-7; TRBD2 agrees at 10 bases. The length of the CDR3 is 15 residues. Trimming at V came to 5 bases and at J to 9 bases, leaving 13 bases not matched to a gene. CDR1 is SGHTA, CDR2 FQGTGA, per germline. The CDR3, as DNA: TGTGCCAGCAGCATTGGACTAGCGGAGCTAATGGGGCAGTACTTC. This sequence encodes CASSIGLAELMGQYF.

This clone was observed a single time. The chain joins TRBV29-1 to TRBJ2-4; 10 bases align to TRBD1. The CDR3 spans 14 residues. CDR1 SQVTM and CDR2 ANQGSEA come from the germline V gene. V was pared by 6 bases and J by 9 bases, with 11 bases of the junction left unmatched. The chain's CDR3 is CSVTQGTGEVIQYF. CDR3 in DNA: TGCAGCGTGACTCAAGGGACAGGGGAGGTCATTCAGTACTTC.

This clone was seen just once. V is TRBV7-9 and J is TRBJ2-2; 8 nucleotides agree with TRBD2. This CDR3 has 17 amino acids. With V trimmed by 5 bases and J by 7 bases, 15 bases remained unmatched. Germline assignment: CDR1 SEHNR and CDR2 FQNEAQ (reference sequence). CDR3 region: CASSITGTRRSGGELFF. For the CDR3, the DNA is TGTGCCAGCAGCATAACCGGGACTAGAAGGAGTGGCGGGGAGCTGTTTTTT.